This entry is about one T cell receptor beta chain. Using immunoSEQ multiplex PCR, the repertoire was profiled, and TCRdb retains in-frame clones only, with some absent. The sample has more than 300,000 clones, 86% seen once. This entry belongs to a study of cytomegalovirus exposure and HLA in healthy donors. This CDR3 spans 15 amino acids. V lost 0 bases and J lost 4; bases outside the gene matches: 5. CDR1 is MGHRA, CDR2 YSYEKL, per germline. The specimen was PBMCs. The chain couples TRBV4-1 to TRBJ1-1, with 7 bases that match TRBD1. The receptor was derived from a woman between 18 and 30 years old in good health and CMV-seronegative. Here the CDR3 reads CASSQDETGFTEAFF. CDR3 DNA sequence: TGCGCCAGCAGCCAAGATGAGACAGGGTTCACTGAAGCTTTCTTT.